This paragraph covers one T cell receptor beta chain sequence. The antigen is undetermined. The sample originates from a study of vaccination and CD4 T cells after COVID-19. With the Oncomine TCR Beta short-read assay, DNA from cultured CD4+ T cells was sequenced. TCRdb used MiXCR to reprocess the PCR reads, holding one entry per CDR3 protein. Of over 20,000 distinct CDR3 sequences in the sample, approximately 48% are singletons; the top ten hold 4.5% to 5.5%. Treatment here: approximately nine-day PBMC culture with coronavirus spike peptide pools or control peptides (ViraFEST assay). Germline CDR1 and CDR2: LNHDA and SQIVND (reference sequence). The CDR3 spans 16 residues. V was clipped by 9 bases and J by 5 bases; unmatched bases: 13.

Sequenced material: CD4+ T cells from blood, cultured in vitro. The chain uses TRBV19 and TRBJ1-6, with 7 positions matching TRBD1. The source is a human donor who had recovered from COVID-19. CDR3 region: CASRVLRGRDNSPLHF. In DNA form, the CDR3 reads TGTGCCAGCCGAGTCCTCAGGGGGAGGGATAATTCACCCCTCCACTTT.